This T cell receptor (beta chain) was sequenced during a study of shared clonotypes between healthy human individuals. Notes on the study in general: Generally, naive subsets came out with larger estimated richness than memory subsets.

Repertoires were generated with immunoSEQ multiplex PCR, while TCRdb's copy carries only in-frame clones and drops some. The profile covers 2,500,000 or so clones, with 93% appearing a single time and around 0.37% taken by the ten largest. Of note for this clone: Its antigen remains unknown.

Source material: naive CD4+ T cells from PBMCs. Subset reported: CD45RA+ positively selected. The sequence came from a man aged 18-30 years in good health. Some clones in this sample may be carry-over from other donors' samples.

The CDR3 nucleotides read TGTGCCAGCGGGAGGACAGGGGGCAACTATGGCTACACCTTC. Translation gives CASGRTGGNYGYTF. The V gene is TRBV6-1, the J gene TRBJ1-2; the match to TRBD1 covers 11 bases. In germline, CDR1 is MNHNS, CDR2 SASEGT. This CDR3 is built from 14 residues. The V segment lost 8 bases and the J segment 2 bases; nucleotides outside the gene matches: 4.